This T cell receptor (beta chain) originates from a study of OX40 agonist ivuxolimab in advanced cancers. As for the study in general: Patients got intravenous ivuxolimab at 0.01 to 10 mg/kg every 2 weeks. Patients in dose escalation had liver, melanoma, kidney or head and neck cancers. The dose-escalation cohort was about 83% male, with a mean age of about 60 years, ranging about 20 to 85. Partial responses were achieved by three patients, of whom one had hepatocellular carcinoma and two had cutaneous melanoma.

Remarks on this clone: This specimen includes other DNA sequences encoding the same CDR3.

Sequencing used immunoSEQ multiplex PCR; TCRdb keeps in-frame clones, though not all of them. The sample consists of about 70,000 clones, about 81% of them appearing once. V was shortened by 2 bases and J by 2 bases, with 1 base between the two germline ends. Looked up from germline, CDR1 is GTSNPN and CDR2 is SVGIG (reference sequence). This CDR3 comprises 11 residues. Sequencing was performed on CD4+ or CD8+ T cells sorted from blood, taken in a trial of the OX40 agonist ivuxolimab. The TCR comes from an adult with an advanced solid tumor such as melanoma, head and neck, liver or kidney cancer. The rearrangement joins TRBV30 to TRBJ2-1, with D unresolved. The CDR3, as DNA: TGTGCCTGGAGTCCCTACAATGAGCAGTTCTTC. Its translation is CAWSPYNEQFF.